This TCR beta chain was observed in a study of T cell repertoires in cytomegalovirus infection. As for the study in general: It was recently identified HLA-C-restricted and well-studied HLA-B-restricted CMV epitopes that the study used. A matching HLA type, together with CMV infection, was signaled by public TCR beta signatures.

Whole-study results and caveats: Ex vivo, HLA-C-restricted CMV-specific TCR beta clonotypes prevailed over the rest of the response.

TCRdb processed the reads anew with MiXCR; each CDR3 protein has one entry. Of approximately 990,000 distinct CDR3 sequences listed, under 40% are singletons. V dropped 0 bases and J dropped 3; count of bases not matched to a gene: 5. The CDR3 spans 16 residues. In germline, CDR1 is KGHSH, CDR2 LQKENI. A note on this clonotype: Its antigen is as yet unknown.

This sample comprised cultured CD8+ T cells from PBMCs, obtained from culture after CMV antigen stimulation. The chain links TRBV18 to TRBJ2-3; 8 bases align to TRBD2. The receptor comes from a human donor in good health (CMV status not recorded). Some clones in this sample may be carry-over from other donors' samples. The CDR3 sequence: CASSPPYTGGTDTQYF. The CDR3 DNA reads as TGTGCCAGCTCACCACCGTACACGGGGGGGACAGATACGCAGTATTTT. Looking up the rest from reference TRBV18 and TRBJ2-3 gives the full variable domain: NAGVMQNPRHLVRRRGQEARLRCSPMKGHSHVYWYRQLPEEGLKFMVYLQKENIIDESGMPKERFSAEFPKEGPSILRIQQVVRGDSAAYFCASSPPYTGGTDTQYFGPGTRLTVL.